Listed below are T cell receptor beta chains from one sample, sequenced in a study of shared clonotypes between healthy human individuals. Using immunoSEQ multiplex PCR, the repertoire was profiled, and TCRdb retains in-frame clones only, with some absent. The sample shows some 350,000 clones, about 74% of them seen only once. Sequenced: memory CD4+ T cells sorted from blood. All receptors derive from a man under 40 in good health. Each CDR3 is given with its conserved first and last residue. Rows give clone size only sometimes, using once, few, many, or a class for an expanded clone.

abundance	v_gene	CDR3aa
NA	TRBV9	CASSMDRGRGETQYF
NA	TRBV5-5	CASSVREGPLNEQFF
NA	TRBV19	CASSIGAQGLWELFF
many	TRBV6-5	CASSYTSVPGETQYF
NA	TRBV7-2	CASRRGADEQYF
NA	TRBV11-2	CASSLSLSAGSYEQYF
NA	TRBV14	CASSQRTTAEAFF
NA	TRBV11-2	CASRPGQGLTDGYTF
NA	TRBV6-6	CASRPGGVSGNTIYF
NA	TRBV19	CASSSSRPGAGGGTDTQYF
NA	TRBV25-1	CASRSGTVKTQYF
NA	TRBV5-8	CASRRKPRGAGYRETQYF
NA	TRBV14	CASSQRLANTGELFF
few	TRBV30	CAWRPGLAGVSPYEQYF
many	TRBV29-1	CSVRLAGGPGELFF
few	TRBV10-1	CASSGTSGREQFF
NA	TRBV6-1	CASSEAQGRAGELFF
many	TRBV4-3	CASSRSGQGATPEQYF
NA	TRBV18	CASSAQGAYEQYF
NA	TRBV19	CASSITTRGYEQYF
once	TRBV9	CASSVSSSYNEQFF
NA	TRBV7-3	CASSFGTSDHEQYF
NA	TRBV7-9	CASSLPSTSGNTDTQYF
NA	TRBV29-1	CSVEDRQGETQYF
few	TRBV2	CASSVLGVETQYF
NA	TRBV5-1	CASSSDSGSGTDTQYF
once	TRBV18	CASSPRPGQPGSGNTIYF
NA	TRBV18	CASSPSQGAQTVGAFF
once	TRBV29-1	CSVKLADTDTQYF
NA	TRBV5-1	CASSTSLTRRSYNEQFF
NA	TRBV19	CASSHRNSYNEQFF
NA	TRBV7-2	CASSLVGAIGEKLFF
NA	TRBV5-4	CASRKPDGYEQYF
NA	TRBV6-4	CASSVETGPYEQYF
NA	TRBV6-5	CASSSIQETQYF
NA	TRBV7-8	CASSPTSQETQYF
NA	TRBV7-9	CASSLSASYNEQFF
NA	TRBV27	CASRETGNTEAFF
few	TRBV18	CASSHRVPGANVLTF
NA	TRBV7-2	CASSFPGQGDYEQYF
NA	TRBV12-5	CASGLVRAYSKMKKTGELFF
NA	TRBV5-6	CASSNGQAGFLPQHF
many	TRBV13	CASSRGQLDYGYTF
NA	TRBV11-3	CASSYSLEGEQYF
once	TRBV5-1	CASSFLGTGVTPQYNEQFF
NA	TRBV28	CASSSPRGGSAYNEQFF
NA	TRBV5-1	CASSPGTSGLGDTQYF
NA	TRBV14	CASSGPTPGTRGNTIYF
once	TRBV5-1	CASSFDLSSYNEQFF
NA	TRBV10-3	CATEDRGEYYGYTF
NA	TRBV28	CASSLGSHRRLAGNTIYF
NA	TRBV29-1	CSVAKLETQYF
once	TRBV15	CATSRVTDTQYF
few	TRBV29-1	CSVARTDYEQYF
NA	TRBV4-3	CASSQDWGVETQYF